A selection of T cell receptor beta chains follows, all from one sample in a study of blood T cell repertoires in COVID-19. TCRdb's table, derived via immunoSEQ multiplex PCR, lists solely in-frame clones and lacks some. The data show about 480,000 clones, about 85% seen once. The sequenced material came from PBMCs or T cells enriched from blood (not recorded which). Every receptor here comes from a woman aged 55-69 years who had recovered from COVID-19. Each CDR3 is given without its conserved first and last residue.

CDR3: ASSLAQVSYGYT; V: TRBV28
CDR3: ASIKTSGTDTQY; V: TRBV2
CDR3: ASTLFGGRSTGELF; V: TRBV19
CDR3: ASSLKAGIEEQY; V: TRBV7-9
CDR3: ASSRQGGSPLH; V: TRBV19
CDR3: ASKGDRGADEQF; V: TRBV2
CDR3: ASNRGNQPQH; V: TRBV2
CDR3: ASGLGTDSPLH; V: TRBV12-5
CDR3: ASSLRESNSPLH; V: TRBV5-4
CDR3: ASSHTTTGGSGYT; V: TRBV3-1/TRBV3-2
CDR3: ASPGQGSGNTIY; V: TRBV3-1/TRBV3-2
CDR3: ASGPSGGSTDTQY; V: TRBV12-5
CDR3: ASSSGLAGTRDTQY; V: TRBV5-4
CDR3: ASSPLFTSLHGYT; V: TRBV28
CDR3: ASSFKGNGYT; V: TRBV12-3/TRBV12-4
CDR3: ASRRTTSSSTDTQY; V: TRBV5-1
CDR3: ATSDSRTGREKLF; V: TRBV24-1
CDR3: ASSPATTGPNTEAF; V: TRBV18
CDR3: ASSTDSEKLF; V: TRBV19
CDR3: ASSNGGNQPQH; V: TRBV6-5
CDR3: ASSLPPGQATGELF; V: TRBV11-3
CDR3: AISEAGIAKNIQY; V: TRBV10-3
CDR3: ASSPGGTGNGYT; V: TRBV7-2
CDR3: SVRHQEQF; V: TRBV29-1
CDR3: ASSERLTGEYGYT; V: TRBV2
CDR3: AISESQGIGNSPLH; V: TRBV10-3
CDR3: ASSLGQGFVRA; V: TRBV12-3/TRBV12-4
CDR3: ASSIQTSNTEAF; V: TRBV19